The source of this T cell receptor (beta chain) is a study of beta chain features in type 1 diabetes. Study details: Cell yields, age and gender were similar between patients and healthy donors. Findings of the study overall: At VDJ recombination sites, type 1 diabetes patients had fewer insertions and more deleted nucleotides. Moderate yet significant TCRB CDR3 shortening was seen in Type 1 diabetes patients in all four CD4+ subsets.

Turning to this clone: Its target is not known.

The CDR3 sequence is 14 residues long. Germline V gene lookup returns CDR1 SGHTA and CDR2 FQGNSA. The V end was cut by 5 bases, the J end by 1 base, with 12 bases between. Expressed TCRB transcripts got sequenced, as all isolated RNA was reverse transcribed. TCRdb's table, derived via immunoSEQ multiplex PCR, lists solely in-frame clones and lacks some. The table records around 26,000 clones, over 65% of them present only once. The sequenced material came from stem cell memory CD4+ T cells from blood. The TCR originated in a woman in her thirties or forties with type 1 diabetes. The chain has TRBV7-2 and TRBJ2-7, with D perhaps TRBD1 (6 bases). CDR3 sequence reads: CASSRRDKSYEQYF. For the CDR3, the DNA is TGTGCCAGCAGCCGCCGGGACAAATCCTACGAGCAGTACTTC.